The 26 T cell receptor beta chains presented below share a single source sample, sequenced in a study of T cells in Graves' hyperthyroidism and ophthalmopathy. RNA transcripts served as the template for amplifying TCR beta CDR3 regions. With the HTBI primer set, the TCR CDR3 went through a first round of RT-PCR. Each CDR3 protein is one row after TCRdb ran MiXCR on the multiplex PCR reads. The sample includes about 760,000 distinct CDR3 sequences, just over 35% of them seen just once. The source material was blood. The receptors shown here come from a middle-aged woman with Graves' hyperthyroidism.

The genes are TRBV19 and TRBJ1-2; a weak D match, TRBD1 (6 bases). V lost 7 bases to trimming and J lost 0 bases, with 30 bases between them. This CDR3 comprises 20 residues. Germline V gene lookup returns CDR1 LNHDA and CDR2 SQIVND (reference sequence). CDR3 region: CASTLGQGRPHLPTNYGYTF. The CDR3 bases are TGTGCCAGTACCTTAGGGCAGGGGCGACCGCATCTACCGACTAACTATGGCTACACCTTC. The full variable domain, completed using reference TRBV19 and TRBJ1-2, is DGGITQSPKYLFRKEGQNVTLSCEQNLNHDAMYWYRQDPGQGLRLIYYSQIVNDFQKGDIAEGYSVSREKKESFPLTVTSAQKNPTAFYLCASTLGQGRPHLPTNYGYTFGSGTRLTVV.

This clonotype turned up a few times. The chain is built from TRBV28 and TRBJ2-7, with 8 bases that match TRBD1. V was clipped by 9 bases and J by 0 bases; unmatched bases: 13. The germline CDR1 and CDR2 sequences are MDHEN and SYDVKM. This CDR3 is 16 amino acids long. CDR3 nucleotides: TGTGCCAGAAACAGGGGGGACACCAGGAGCTCCTACGAGCAGTACTTC. Translating gives CARNRGDTRSSYEQYF. Filled out from reference TRBV28 and TRBJ2-7, the complete variable domain reads DVKVTQSSRYLVKRTGEKVFLECVQDMDHENMFWYRQDPGLGLRLIYFSYDVKMKEKGDIPEGYSVSREKKERFSLILESASTNQTSMYLCARNRGDTRSSYEQYFGPGTRLTVT.

This clonotype was seen many times. The CDR3 DNA sequence: TGTGCCAGCAGCCAAGAGTCGGGATGGTTCAATTCACCCCTCCACTTT. This codes for CASSQESGWFNSPLHF. The V gene is TRBV14, the J gene TRBJ1-6; D remains unclear. The germline gives CDR1 SGHDN, CDR2 FVKESK. The germline V and J ends were trimmed by 0 bases and 7 bases, with 13 bases remaining between them. The CDR3 consists of 16 residues.

This chain uses TRBV5-5 with TRBJ1-6; TRBD1 might be the D (5 bases). Germline V lookup: CDR1 SGHKS, CDR2 YYEKEE (reference sequence). V was pared by 0 bases and J by 6 bases, with 10 bases between. The CDR3 is 15 residues long. The CDR3 DNA reads TGTGCCAGCAGCTTGGCACAGGAGACTAATTCACCCCTCCACTTT. Encoded protein: CASSLAQETNSPLHF.

About this clonotype itself: As the CDR3 is not closed by the conserved phenylalanine or tryptophan, this likely results from a read error. Because the CDR3's place on the DNA is in doubt, the DNA is left out and the CDR3 is given as listed by TCRdb. This rearrangement joins TRBV11-2 to TRBJ2-7; the table's D call, TRBD2, has no DNA check behind it. The CDR3 has 11 residues if both end residues are counted. Germline values: CDR1 SGHAT, CDR2 FQNNGV. CDR3 protein: CASSLDLAGYT.

The chain employs TRBV9 and TRBJ1-4; D is possibly TRBD1 (6 bases). Trimming shortened V by 6 bases and J by 0 bases, and 12 bases separated the two germline ends. The V gene's germline CDR1 is SGDLS and CDR2 YYNGEE. This CDR3 contains 15 residues. The CDR3 here is CASIRSGATNEKLFF. The CDR3 coding sequence is TGTGCCAGCATCCGCTCAGGGGCAACTAATGAAAAACTGTTTTTT.

The J gene is TRBJ1-4, the V gene TRBV12-3 or TRBV12-4; D gene uncertain. V shed 7 bases and J shed 3 bases, with 12 bases lying between them. The CDR3 is 14 amino acids. The CDR3 spells CASTTGLANEKLFF. Written as DNA, the CDR3 is TGTGCCAGCACCACGGGGTTGGCTAATGAAAAACTGTTTTTT.

In this sample, this clonotype turned up a few times. V and J are TRBV11-2 and TRBJ1-1; TRBD1 might be the D (6 bases). There are 17 residues in the CDR3. CDR1 SGHAT and CDR2 FQNNGV come from the germline V gene. V dropped 5 bases and J dropped 4 bases, with 23 bases sitting between them. CDR3 nucleotide sequence: TGTGCCAGCAGCCAAGTCGTCGGAGCAGGGGAGGGCACTGAAGCTTTCTTT. Translated, it gives CASSQVVGAGEGTEAFF.

This clonotype was counted between two and nine times. The CDR3, as DNA: TGTGCCAGCAGCCCGTCTAATCCCCAGCCTAATGAAAAACTGTTTTTT. Protein sequence: CASSPSNPQPNEKLFF. The chain links TRBV14 to TRBJ1-4; D gene uncertain. The V gene lost 4 bases and the J gene lost 3 bases, with 15 bases spanning the gap. The germline gives CDR1 SGHDN, CDR2 FVKESK. This CDR3 has 16 residues.

This clonotype was counted many times. The chain joins TRBV25-1 to TRBJ1-3; unclear D gene. V was shortened by 3 bases and J by 0 bases, with 9 bases between the two germline ends. Looked up from germline, CDR1 is MGHDK and CDR2 is SYGVNS. The CDR3 has 15 amino acids. DNA of the CDR3: TGTGCCAGCAGTGATGGACCGACCTCTGGAAACACCATATATTTT. Amino acids: CASSDGPTSGNTIYF.

This clonotype was found many times. This chain uses TRBV20-1 with TRBJ2-5; D gene ambiguous. V lost 0 bases and J lost 5, with 13 bases in between. In germline, CDR1 is DFQATT, CDR2 SNEGSKA (reference sequence). CDR3 length equals 14 residues. The CDR3 bases are TGCAGTGCTAGAGATCCCGCTAGTCACGAGACCCAGTACTTC. This translates into CSARDPASHETQYF.

In its sample, this clonotype was seen a few times. This rearrangement joins TRBV20-1 to TRBJ1-5, with TRBD1 identical over 7 bases. CDR1 is DFQATT, CDR2 SNEGSKA, per germline (reference sequence). The CDR3 runs 15 residues. V lost 4 bases and J lost 0; bases outside the gene matches: 6. CDR3 sequence (DNA): TGCAGTGCTACCTCGACAGGGAGTAGCAATCAGCCCCAGCATTTT. Protein: CSATSTGSSNQPQHF.

V and J are TRBV7-2 and TRBJ1-2, with a weak D call TRBD1 (5 bases). There are 14 residues in the CDR3. V was trimmed by 6 bases and J by 7 bases, leaving 18 bases between them. Germline values: CDR1 SGHTA, CDR2 FQGNSA. The CDR3 DNA is TGTGCCAGCAGTCAGGACATACAGGTTCGTGGCTACACCTTC. Translated, it gives CASSQDIQVRGYTF.

About this clonotype: Possible read error: a much larger clone is one base away. V gene TRBV7-9 combines with J gene TRBJ1-2; D might be TRBD1 (6 bases). CDR1 and CDR2 from the germline V gene are SEHNR and FQNEAQ (reference sequence). The CDR3 runs to 14 residues. CDR3 DNA sequence: TGCGCCAGCAGCCAAGAGACAGGATACTATGGCTACACCTTC. Amino acid sequence: CASSQETGYYGYTF.

On this clonotype: This may come from a read error, since a much larger clone is one base off. This chain links TRBV24-1 with TRBJ1-4; D ambiguous. The CDR3 is 15 residues long. The germline CDR1 and CDR2 sequences are KGHDR and SFDVKD. The CDR3 loop reads CATSDLRMPNGKLFF. CDR3 in DNA: TGTGCCACCAGTGATTTGAGGATGCCCAATGGAAAACTGTTTTTT.

This chain connects TRBV12-3 or TRBV12-4 to TRBJ1-3; D unresolved. V lost 5 bases, J lost 0 bases, and 11 bases lay in between. This CDR3 is 15 amino acids long. The CDR3 DNA is TGTGCCAGCAGTCCCCACGGGGACTCTGGAAACACCATATATTTT. Translating gives CASSPHGDSGNTIYF.

This clonotype was observed many times. The chain couples TRBV11-2 to TRBJ2-2; TRBD1 aligns across 9 bases. V trimming: 5 bases; J trimming: 4 bases; junction bases outside the gene matches: 11. The germline V gene has CDR1 SGHAT and CDR2 FQNNGV. The CDR3 is 17 residues long. The CDR3 loop is CASSAGQGLVGTGELFF. The CDR3 region has the DNA TGTGCCAGCAGCGCGGGACAGGGATTGGTGGGCACCGGGGAGCTGTTTTTT. The entire variable domain, with the rest obtained from reference TRBV11-2 and TRBJ2-2, is as follows: EAGVAQSPRYKIIEKRQSVAFWCNPISGHATLYWYQQILGQGPKLLIQFQNNGVVDDSQLPKDRFSAERLKGVDSTLKIQPAKLEDSAVYLCASSAGQGLVGTGELFFGEGSRLTVL.

J is TRBJ1-1 and V is TRBV12-3 or TRBV12-4; 7 positions agree with TRBD1. The J segment lost 5 bases and the V segment lost 6 bases, leaving 9 bases of the junction unmatched. The CDR3 contains 14 residues. CDR3 residues: CASSRNRRGTEAFF. The CDR3 DNA reads TGTGCCAGCAGCCGAAATCGCAGGGGGACTGAAGCTTTCTTT.

The V gene is TRBV25-1, the J gene TRBJ1-1, with D unclear. Trimming removed 2 bases from V and 3 bases from J, with 13 bases in between. The CDR3 contains 15 residues. Germline loops: CDR1 MGHDK, CDR2 SYGVNS. The DNA for the CDR3 is TGTGCCAGCAGTGAAGGCTATACCAGGTACACTGAAGCTTTCTTT. As protein: CASSEGYTRYTEAFF.

The V gene is TRBV19, the J gene TRBJ2-7; TRBD1 agrees at 10 bases. Germline CDR1 reads LNHDA; CDR2 reads SQIVND (reference sequence). J gave up 9 bases and V 6 bases, and 11 bases lay outside the gene matches. The CDR3 runs to 14 residues. The CDR3 DNA sequence: TGTGCCAGTAGCCCCGGGACAGGGGATACGGTGCAGTACTTC. Amino acids: CASSPGTGDTVQYF.

The CDR3 reads CASSLQGHLDTRSGNTIYF. The CDR3 coding sequence is TGTGCCAGCAGCCTCCAGGGACACCTCGACACTCGCTCTGGAAACACCATATATTTT. V usage is TRBV7-9 and J usage is TRBJ1-3; TRBD1 might be the D (6 bases). Trimming shortened V by 5 bases and J by 0 bases, and 23 bases separated the two germline ends. CDR3 length: 19 residues. Germline V CDR1 and CDR2: SEHNR, FQNEAQ (reference sequence).

On this clonotype: A much larger clone lies a single base off, so this may be a read error. The chain has TRBV20-1 and TRBJ1-5; D might be TRBD1 (5 bases). V lost 5 bases, J lost 7 bases, and 18 bases lay in between. Germline V gene data show CDR1 as DFQATT and CDR2 as SNEGSKA (reference sequence). The CDR3 length is 14 residues. CDR3 sequence reads: CSAGTRDGWQPQHF. DNA for the CDR3: TGCAGTGCTGGAACCCGGGACGGATGGCAGCCCCAGCATTTT.

On this clonotype: One base away lies a much larger clone, so this may be a sequencing read error. The CDR3 DNA reads TGTGCCATCAGTGGGTTTCCCGCAGGGGGGACCGGGGAGCTGTTTTTT. Encoded protein: CAISGFPAGGTGELFF. The V and J genes are TRBV10-3 and TRBJ2-2, with D possibly TRBD1 on 7 matching bases. V was pared by 4 bases and J by 5 bases, with 17 bases between. Germline loops: CDR1 ENHRY, CDR2 SYGVKD. The CDR3 spans 16 residues.

This clonotype was observed a few times. The J gene is TRBJ1-5, the V gene TRBV20-1; tentatively, D is TRBD1 (5 bases). Germline CDR1 and CDR2: DFQATT and SNEGSKA (reference sequence). Between the trimmed V and J ends, which lost 1 base and 0 bases, there was a span of 16 bases. This CDR3 region has 17 residues. CDR3 protein: CSARVGGITDSNQPQHF. CDR3 DNA sequence: TGCAGTGCTAGAGTGGGGGGAATTACTGATAGCAATCAGCCCCAGCATTTT.

The sample holds a few counts of this clonotype. V is TRBV5-4 and J is TRBJ2-2; 7 nucleotides match TRBD1. With 3 bases clipped from V and 0 bases from J, the junction kept 5 bases outside the gene matches. The CDR3 is 16 amino acids. Per germline, CDR1 SGHNT and CDR2 YYREEE (reference sequence). The CDR3 loop is CASSSDTGANTGELFF. The CDR3 coding sequence is TGTGCCAGCAGCTCAGATACAGGGGCGAACACCGGGGAGCTGTTTTTT.

This chain connects TRBV20-1 to TRBJ2-5, with 8 bases matching TRBD1. J gave up 3 bases and V 5 bases, and 5 bases lay outside the gene matches. Looked up from germline, CDR1 is DFQATT and CDR2 is SNEGSKA (reference sequence). The CDR3 length is 13 residues. The CDR3 DNA reads TGCAGTGCTGTTCGACAGGGGAAAGAGACCCAGTACTTC. This encodes CSAVRQGKETQYF.